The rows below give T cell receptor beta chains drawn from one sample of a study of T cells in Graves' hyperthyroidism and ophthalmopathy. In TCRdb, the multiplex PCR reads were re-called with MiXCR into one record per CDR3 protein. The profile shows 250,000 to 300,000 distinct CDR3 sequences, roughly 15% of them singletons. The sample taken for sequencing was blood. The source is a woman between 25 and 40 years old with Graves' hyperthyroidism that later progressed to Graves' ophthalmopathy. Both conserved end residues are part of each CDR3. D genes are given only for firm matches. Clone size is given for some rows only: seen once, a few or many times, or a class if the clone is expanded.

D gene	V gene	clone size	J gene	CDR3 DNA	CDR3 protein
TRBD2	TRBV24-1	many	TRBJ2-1	TGTGCCACCAGTGATCAATCCGCGGGAGGGTACAATGAGCAGTTCTTC	CATSDQSAGGYNEQFF
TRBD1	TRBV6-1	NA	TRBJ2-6	TGTGCCAGCAGTGGGTCCGGGACAGGGCCTCCTGGAGGGAGCTCTGGGGCCAACGTCCTGACTTTC	CASSGSGTGPPGGSSGANVLTF
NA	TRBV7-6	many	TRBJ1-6	TGTGCCAGCAGCTTAGTTTTTGGCAATTCACCCCTCCACTTT	CASSLVFGNSPLHF
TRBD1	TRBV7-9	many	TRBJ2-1	TGTGCCAGCAGCTGGGACAGGGAATACAATGAGCAGTTCTTC	CASSWDREYNEQFF
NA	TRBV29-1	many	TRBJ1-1	TGCAGCGCAGACCCGGACACCAACAGGCTCCTAGGTCGGAACACTGAAGCTTTCTTT	CSADPDTNRLLGRNTEAFF
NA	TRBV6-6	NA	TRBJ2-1	TGTGCCAGCAGTTCCTCGGTCGGCGAGAGCAATGAGCAGTTCTTC	CASSSSVGESNEQFF
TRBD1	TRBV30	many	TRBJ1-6	TGTGCCTGGGGACAGGCCGGTAATTCACCCCTCCACTTT	CAWGQAGNSPLHF
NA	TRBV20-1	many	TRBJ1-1	TGCAGTGCTAGTTGGGGCAGGGTGTACACTGAAGCTTTCTTT	CSASWGRVYTEAFF
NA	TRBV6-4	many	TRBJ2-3	TGTGCCAGCAGCCACGAATCCACAGATACGCAGTATTTT	CASSHESTDTQYF
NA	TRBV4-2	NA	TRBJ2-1	TGTGCCAGCAGCCAAGTTCCCCCCGACAGGCCGGAGCGGTTCTTC	CASSQVPPDRPERFF
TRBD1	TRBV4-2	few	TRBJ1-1	TGTGCCAGCAGCCCCCGGGACAGGGATAACACTGAAGCTTTCTTT	CASSPRDRDNTEAFF
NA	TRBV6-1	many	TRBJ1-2	TGTGCCTCGTGCGCGGGACTCGGTGGCTACACCTTC	CASCAGLGGYTF
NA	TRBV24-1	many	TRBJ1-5	TGTGCCACCAGTGATATGGTGGCGGCGGGGGTGGATCAGCCCCAGCATTTT	CATSDMVAAGVDQPQHF
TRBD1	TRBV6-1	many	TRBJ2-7	TGTGCCAGCAGTGATCCCGTCAGGGGGTTGGGCTCCTACGAGCAGTACTTC	CASSDPVRGLGSYEQYF
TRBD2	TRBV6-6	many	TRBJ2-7	TGTGCCAGCAGTTACTCCCAATGGACTAGCGGGACCTACGAGCAGTACTTC	CASSYSQWTSGTYEQYF
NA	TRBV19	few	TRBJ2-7	TGTGCCAGTAGTGTGGGACCCGAGCAGTACTTC	CASSVGPEQYF
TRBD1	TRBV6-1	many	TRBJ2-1	TGTGCCAGCAGTCCCAGGGACAGATACAATGAGCAGTTCTTC	CASSPRDRYNEQFF
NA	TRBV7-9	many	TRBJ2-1	TGTGCCAGCGTACTCGGGACAATGCCCTACAATGAGCAGTTCTTC	CASVLGTMPYNEQFF
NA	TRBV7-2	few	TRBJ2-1	TGTGCCAGCAGCTTACGGGGGTTTATGAAGGGGGGAATTAGTTACAATGAGCAGTTCTTC	CASSLRGFMKGGISYNEQFF
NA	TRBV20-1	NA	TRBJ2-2	TGCAGTGCTGAGATGACACCCGGGGAGCTGTTTTTT	CSAEMTPGELFF
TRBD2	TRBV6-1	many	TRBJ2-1	TGTGCCAGCAGTGATCTACTAGCGGGAGAGTTCTTC	CASSDLLAGEFF
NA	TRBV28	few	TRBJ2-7	TGTGCCAGCAGTTTCTCTGCAGTGAGCTCCTACAATGAGCAGTACTTC	CASSFSAVSSYNEQYF
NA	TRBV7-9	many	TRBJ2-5	TGTGCCAGCAGCTCGTTTACTAGCCGCCAAGAGACCCAGTACTTC	CASSSFTSRQETQYF
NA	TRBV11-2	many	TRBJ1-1	TGTGCCAGCAGCCCCGCCGGGTCCCCACCTGAAGCTTTCTTT	CASSPAGSPPEAFF
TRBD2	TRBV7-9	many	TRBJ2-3	TGTGCCAGCAGCCGTGACCTAGCGGCACACCGCACAGATACGCAGTATTTT	CASSRDLAAHRTDTQYF
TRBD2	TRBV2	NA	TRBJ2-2	TGTGCCAGCAGTGCGCGGGAGGGCCACACCGGGGAGCTGTTTTTT	CASSAREGHTGELFF
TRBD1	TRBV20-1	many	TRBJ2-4	TGCAGTGCTAGAAGGGACAGGGAGAACATTCAGTACTTC	CSARRDRENIQYF
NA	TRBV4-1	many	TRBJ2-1	TGCGCCAGCAGCCCCACTGGAGAATTCCAGTTCTTC	CASSPTGEFQFF
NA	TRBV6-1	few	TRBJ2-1	TGTGCCACCGGTCCTCTCAGCTCCTACAATGAGCAGTTCTTC	CATGPLSSYNEQFF
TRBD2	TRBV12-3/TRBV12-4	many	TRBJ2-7	TGTGCCAGCAGCAAAGGGACTAGCGGGAGTTTGTCCTACGAGCAGTACTTC	CASSKGTSGSLSYEQYF
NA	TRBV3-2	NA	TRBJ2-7	TGTGCCAGCAGCCAAGATCGTTGGGCAGGGCGTCACTACGAGCAGTACTTC	CASSQDRWAGRHYEQYF
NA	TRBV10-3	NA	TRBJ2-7	TGTGCCATCACCCGGACGGGGAGCCCCTCCTACGAGCAGTACTTC	CAITRTGSPSYEQYF
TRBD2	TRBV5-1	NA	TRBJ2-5	TGCGCCAGCAGCTTGAGGCCGGCGGGAGAAGAGACCCAGTACTTC	CASSLRPAGEETQYF
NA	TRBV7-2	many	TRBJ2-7	TGTGCCAGCAGCGCGCCGGGACTTTCCTACGAGCAGTACTTC	CASSAPGLSYEQYF
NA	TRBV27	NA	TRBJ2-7	TGTGCCAGCAGTTTAGACTGGTCTTCCTACGAGCAGTACTTC	CASSLDWSSYEQYF
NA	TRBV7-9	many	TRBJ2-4	TGTGCCAGCAGCTTAAGGTTCAGGGAACGGGAAAACATTCAGTACTTC	CASSLRFRERENIQYF
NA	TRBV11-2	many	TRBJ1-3	TGTGCCAGCAGCTTGCCCCTAAAGGCCGGAAACACCATATATTTT	CASSLPLKAGNTIYF
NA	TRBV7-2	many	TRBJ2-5	TGTGCCAGCAGCTTTAGGCCTACAGAGAGAGAGACCCAGTACTTC	CASSFRPTERETQYF
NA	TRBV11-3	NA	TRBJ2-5	TGTGCCAGCAGCTTAGTGGCAGGGTCGAAGACCCAGTACTTC	CASSLVAGSKTQYF
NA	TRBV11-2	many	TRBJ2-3	TGTGCCAGCAGCTTAGTTTCGCAGAGGGCGGATACGCAGTATTTT	CASSLVSQRADTQYF
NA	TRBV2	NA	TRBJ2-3	TGTGCCAGCAGTGGTGACAGGACGAACACAGATACGCAGTATTTT	CASSGDRTNTDTQYF
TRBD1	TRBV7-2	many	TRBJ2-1	TGTGCCAGCAGCTTACTAGGCGGGACAGGGCCTCGGAATGAGCAGTTCTTC	CASSLLGGTGPRNEQFF
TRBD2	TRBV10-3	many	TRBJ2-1	TGTGCCATCAGTGGGACTAGCGGGGGGAACAATGAGCAGTTCTTC	CAISGTSGGNNEQFF
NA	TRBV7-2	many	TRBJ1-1	TGTGCCAGCAGCTTAGAACAGGGTGGAACTGAAGCTTTCTTT	CASSLEQGGTEAFF
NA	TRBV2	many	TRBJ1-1	TGTGCCACCCCCCTGGGGAGACTGAACACTGAAGCTTTCTTT	CATPLGRLNTEAFF
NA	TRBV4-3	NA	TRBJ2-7	TGCGCCAGCAGCCCCCGGCCGGACTACGAGCAGTACTTC	CASSPRPDYEQYF
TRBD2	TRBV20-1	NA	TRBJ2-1	TGCAGTGCTAGTAGGACTAGCGGGAGGTGGTACAATGAGCAGTTCTTC	CSASRTSGRWYNEQFF
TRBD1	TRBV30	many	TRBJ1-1	TGTGCCTGTAGGACAGGGATTGAAGCTTTCTTT	CACRTGIEAFF
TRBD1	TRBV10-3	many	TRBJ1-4	TGTGCCATCAGTGAGAAAGGCGGACAGGTCGGATCTAATGAAAAACTGTTTTTT	CAISEKGGQVGSNEKLFF
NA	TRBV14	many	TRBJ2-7	TGTGCCAGCAGCCAAGATGGGAACCAGCCCTACGAGCAGTACTTC	CASSQDGNQPYEQYF
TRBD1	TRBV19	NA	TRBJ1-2	TGTGCCAGTAGTATAGATGCTACAGGACAGGGGCCCTATGGCTACACCTTC	CASSIDATGQGPYGYTF
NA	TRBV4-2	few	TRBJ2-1	TGTGCCAGCAGCCAAGAGACTAGTAAGGATGAGCAGTTCTTC	CASSQETSKDEQFF
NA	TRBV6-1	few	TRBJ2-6	TGTGCCAGCGGTGGAGTGAGCTCTGGGGCCAACGTCCTGACTTTC	CASGGVSSGANVLTF
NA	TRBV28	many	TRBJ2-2	TGTGCCAGCAGCCCCCCGCCGTTTGTCGGGGAGCTGTTTTTT	CASSPPPFVGELFF